This entry lists 20 T cell receptor beta chains sequenced from one sample in a study of T cells in Graves' hyperthyroidism and ophthalmopathy (dated by TCRdb to about 2019). Receptor amplification or capture employed multiplex PCR. The data were produced on an Illumina HiSeq 2000. Amplification of TCR beta CDR3 regions was carried out from RNA transcripts. For the first round of RT-PCR on the TCR CDR3, the HTBI primer set was used together with the Qiagen OneStep RT-PCR kit. TCRdb reran the public reads through fastp at Q25 and MiXCR, keeping productive beta chains. Entries are consolidated by CDR3 protein sequence, retaining the most common genes and DNA. Across this sample there are 640,000 or so distinct CDR3 sequences, with 14% seen only once. The ten largest clones take up around 7% of the sample. The sequenced sample was blood. The receptors here all came from a woman aged 18-29 years with Graves' ophthalmopathy.

This chain connects TRBV5-4 to TRBJ1-4; TRBD1 matches at 9 bases. V lost 4 bases to trimming and J lost 2 bases; unmatched junction nucleotides: 6. This CDR3 comprises 16 residues. Germline CDR1 SGHNT, CDR2 YYREEE (reference sequence). The CDR3 here is CASSVTTGGTNEKLFF. The CDR3 DNA reads as TGTGCCAGCAGCGTTACAACAGGGGGCACTAATGAAAAACTGTTTTTT. Using reference TRBV5-4 and TRBJ1-4 for the parts outside the CDR3, the full variable domain is ETGVTQSPTHLIKTRGQQVTLRCSSQSGHNTVSWYQQALGQGPQFIFQYYREEENGRGNFPPRFSGLQFPNYSSELNVNALELDDSALYLCASSVTTGGTNEKLFFGSGTQLSVL.

This clonotype was seen many times. The V gene is TRBV28, the J gene TRBJ1-4; no reliable D call. The CDR3 runs 15 residues. V gave up 2 bases and J gave up 0 bases, with 7 bases separating them. CDR1 and CDR2 (germline): MDHEN, SYDVKM. The CDR3 loop reads CASSLGIATNEKLFF. CDR3 DNA: TGTGCCAGCAGTTTAGGGATTGCAACTAATGAAAAACTGTTTTTT.

This clonotype was counted ten times or more. V is TRBV27 and J is TRBJ1-5; TRBD1 might be the D (6 bases). Germline-derived CDR1 and CDR2 are MNHEY and SMNVEV (reference sequence). The CDR3 is made up of 14 amino acids. V dropped 4 bases and J dropped 6 bases, with 13 bases sitting between them. CDR3 sequence reads: CASSWGGRGQPQHF. The CDR3 nucleotides read TGTGCCAGCAGTTGGGGGGGCCGGGGTCAGCCCCAGCATTTT.

The chain couples TRBV7-3 to TRBJ2-7, with 12 bases matching TRBD2. CDR3 length: 17 amino acids. Germline trimming cut 5 bases from V and 3 bases from J; bases unmatched to any gene: 11. Germline CDR1 and CDR2: SGHTA and FQGTGA. The CDR3 protein is CASSLETRLAGDYEQYF. The CDR3 DNA sequence: TGTGCCAGCAGCCTCGAGACCAGACTAGCGGGGGACTACGAGCAGTACTTC.

Concerning this clonotype itself: A read error may explain this, as a much larger clone is one base away. The chain has TRBV7-9 and TRBJ2-7; D uncertain. The assigned J gene may be wrong: the sequence end matches TRBJ2-1 better. The CDR3 is made up of 13 amino acids. Germline V CDR1 and CDR2: SEHNR, FQNEAQ (reference sequence). The CDR3 here is CASSLAGLYEQFF. CDR3 nucleotide sequence: TGTGCCAGCAGCTTAGCAGGGCTCTACGAGCAGTTCTTC.

The rearrangement links TRBV7-2 to TRBJ2-2, with D hard to call. The germline V gene has CDR1 SGHTA and CDR2 FQGNSA. CDR3 length equals 13 residues. V was cut by 5 bases and J by 7 bases, with 11 bases left in between. CDR3 sequence: CASSPRTLGELFF. CDR3 DNA: TGTGCCAGCAGCCCCCGAACGCTCGGGGAGCTGTTTTTT.

In this sample, this clonotype turned up many times. V is TRBV2 and J is TRBJ2-1, with 11 bases identical to TRBD2. Germline CDR1 SNHLY, CDR2 FYNNEI. J was trimmed by 6 bases and V by 6 bases; bases with no gene match: 7. The CDR3 has 15 amino acids. The CDR3 loop reads CASSPLAGGANEQFF. The CDR3 DNA is TGTGCCAGCAGCCCCCTAGCGGGAGGTGCCAATGAGCAGTTCTTC.

This clonotype was found a few times. The chain has TRBV4-2 and TRBJ2-1; 9 bases align to TRBD2. Trimming cost V 1 base and J 9 bases; bases outside gene matches: 13. Germline CDR1 is LGHNA and CDR2 is YNFKEQ. CDR3 length: 17 amino acids. CDR3 residues: CASSQVLAGGPSVEQFF. The DNA of the CDR3 is TGTGCCAGCAGCCAAGTGCTCGCGGGAGGGCCGTCAGTTGAGCAGTTCTTC.

This clonotype appeared a few times. The chain links TRBV20-1 to TRBJ1-6; unclear D gene. This CDR3 contains 17 residues. Trimming removed 0 bases at V and 0 bases at J, with 12 bases between. Per the germline V gene, CDR1 is DFQATT and CDR2 is SNEGSKA (reference sequence). The CDR3 nucleotides are TGCAGTGCTAGAGATAATCTTTGGGACTCCTATAATTCACCCCTCCACTTT. This gives the protein CSARDNLWDSYNSPLHF.

This clonotype was detected only a few times. The chain couples TRBV12-3 or TRBV12-4 to TRBJ1-5; D gene unclear. V was trimmed by 7 bases and J by 2 bases, leaving 6 bases between them. This CDR3 is 12 amino acids long. For the CDR3, the DNA is TGTGCCAGCAAACCGGGCAATCAGCCCCAGCATTTT. Its translation is CASKPGNQPQHF.

V usage is TRBV19 and J usage is TRBJ2-3, with unresolved D. The CDR3 totals 14 residues. Germline V CDR1 and CDR2: LNHDA, SQIVND (reference sequence). The V gene lost 7 bases and the J gene lost 3 bases, with 14 bases spanning the gap. CDR3 in amino acids: CASNQVYLTDTQYF. The CDR3 DNA is TGTGCCAGTAACCAAGTATATTTAACAGATACGCAGTATTTT.

This clonotype was seen many times. This chain joins TRBV19 and TRBJ2-7, with a tentative D call TRBD1 (8 bases). This CDR3 region has 13 residues. In germline, CDR1 is LNHDA, CDR2 SQIVND (reference sequence). Trimming stripped 6 bases from V and 5 bases from J, with 14 bases between. CDR3: CASRHRGGNEQYF. In nucleotides, the CDR3 is TGTGCCAGTAGGCACAGGGGGGGTAACGAGCAGTACTTC.

Only a few counts were recorded for this clonotype. This chain connects TRBV29-1 to TRBJ1-1, with D unresolved. The CDR3 is 15 amino acids. Germline loops: CDR1 SQVTM, CDR2 ANQGSEA. Trimming took 4 bases from V and 0 from J, leaving 15 bases between them. Here the CDR3 reads CSVAPSLGLNTEAFF. Written as DNA, the CDR3 is TGCAGCGTTGCCCCCTCGCTCGGCTTGAACACTGAAGCTTTCTTT.

Note on this clonotype: With a much larger clone just one base away, this may be a read error. The chain links TRBV7-3 to TRBJ2-5, with 8 bases that match TRBD2. The CDR3 has 15 amino acids. J was trimmed by 2 bases and V by 5 bases; bases with no gene match: 7. Germline CDR1 reads SGHTA; CDR2 reads FQGTGA. CDR3 bases: TGTGCCAGCAGCCCGGGGGGGGGACGGCAAGAGACCCAGTACTTC. Protein sequence: CASSPGGGRQETQYF.

For this clonotype: This is likely a read error, given that the CDR3 carries no conserved phenylalanine or tryptophan at its end. The CDR3, as DNA: TGTGCCAGCAGTCTCGGCCCGAATACTGAAGCTTTCCTT. As protein: CASSLGPNTEAFL. The gene calls are TRBV2 and TRBJ1-1; D gene uncertain. The CDR3 runs to 13 residues. The germline CDR1 and CDR2 sequences are SNHLY and FYNNEI. With 5 bases removed from V and 5 bases from J, the gap between germline ends came to 12 bases.

The CDR3 region is CASRTLPSGRETQYF. The CDR3 region has the DNA TGTGCCAGCAGAACACTCCCTAGCGGGAGGGAGACCCAGTACTTC. The chain links TRBV7-9 to TRBJ2-5, with 11 bases lining up with TRBD2. The V segment lost 6 bases and the J segment 5 bases; nucleotides outside the gene matches: 8. CDR1 is SEHNR, CDR2 FQNEAQ, per germline (reference sequence). CDR3 length: 15 residues.

In its sample, this clonotype was seen many times. The chain employs TRBV28 and TRBJ2-1; 12 nucleotides match TRBD2. This CDR3 comprises 13 residues. With 9 bases clipped from V and 9 bases from J, the junction kept 6 bases outside the gene matches. Germline V gene data show CDR1 as MDHEN and CDR2 as SYDVKM. The CDR3 DNA reads TGTGCCAGTGAACTAGCGGGAGGCGGTGAGCAGTTCTTC. It encodes CASELAGGGEQFF.

This clonotype has ten or more counts. The chain uses TRBV11-1 and TRBJ2-7, with 8 bases lining up with TRBD1. The germline CDR1 and CDR2 sequences are SGHAT and FQDESV (reference sequence). This CDR3 is 16 amino acids long. The V gene end was trimmed by 1 base and the J gene end by 5 bases; junction bases not matched to a gene: 10. The CDR3 loop reads CASSLGVETGVHEQYF. The CDR3 nucleotides are TGTGCCAGCAGCTTAGGGGTCGAGACAGGGGTCCACGAGCAGTACTTC.

This clonotype was detected ten times or more. The chain employs TRBV11-2 and TRBJ2-3, with 7 bases lining up with TRBD2. Trimming cost V 6 bases and J 7 bases; bases outside gene matches: 13. CDR1 is SGHAT, CDR2 FQNNGV, per germline. The CDR3 has 15 amino acids. CDR3 DNA: TGTGCCAGCAGGGATACGGGCGGGAGTGGTTATACGCAGTATTTT. Translated: CASRDTGGSGYTQYF.

The chain couples TRBV10-3 to TRBJ1-1; 9 bases are shared with TRBD1. V was clipped by 7 bases and J by 0 bases; unmatched bases: 6. The germline V gene encodes CDR1 ENHRY and CDR2 SYGVKD. CDR3 length equals 15 residues. The CDR3 coding sequence is TGTGCCATCAAGGGAGGGACAGGGTTGAACACTGAAGCTTTCTTT. Translated: CAIKGGTGLNTEAFF.